Listed here are 19 T cell receptor beta chains from one sample, sequenced in a study of identical twins. Each CDR3 protein gets one entry after TCRdb re-called the 5' RACE reads with MiXCR. The sample has under 250,000 distinct CDR3 sequences; approximately 7.9% are singletons. These data were likewise used in another study, on yellow fever vaccine responses in identical twins.

The specimen sequenced was CD8+ T cells sorted from blood. These TCRs come from a woman aged 18-29 years in good health.

This clonotype was detected many times. The CDR3 DNA reads TGCGCCAGCAGCATCACCCAGGGGCTGAACACTGAAGCTTTCTTT. Translating it yields CASSITQGLNTEAFF. The chain couples TRBV5-1 to TRBJ1-1; D is possibly TRBD1 (6 bases). Germline loops: CDR1 SGHRS, CDR2 YFSETQ. Trimming left V 4 bases short and J 0 bases short, with 13 bases between. The length of the CDR3 is 15 residues. Full variable domain (rest looked up from reference TRBV5-1 and TRBJ1-1): KAGVTQTPRYLIKTRGQQVTLSCSPISGHRSVSWYQQTPGQGLQFLFEYFSETQRNKGNFPGRFSGRQFSNSRSEMNVSTLELGDSALYLCASSITQGLNTEAFFGQGTRLTVV.

The sample holds many counts of this clonotype. The chain is built from TRBV20-1 and TRBJ2-5; D is perhaps TRBD2 (6 bases). The CDR3 has 16 residues. Trimming took 3 bases from V and 2 from J, leaving 19 bases between them. The germline V gene encodes CDR1 DFQATT and CDR2 SNEGSKA (reference sequence). The CDR3 nucleotides are TGCAGTGCTAGCCCCTTGGGTAGCGGCGAGCAAGAGACCCAGTACTTC. It encodes CSASPLGSGEQETQYF.

This clonotype was seen only a few times. The V gene is TRBV28, the J gene TRBJ2-7; D is possibly TRBD1 (6 bases). From germline, CDR1 is MDHEN and CDR2 SYDVKM. The length of the CDR3 is 18 residues. The V gene lost 6 bases and the J gene lost 4 bases, with 28 bases spanning the gap. CDR3 nucleotides: TGTGCCAGCAGCTCGAGGGGAACAGGGTTACTGCTGGGGTACGAGCAGTACTTC. Amino acid sequence: CASSSRGTGLLLGYEQYF.

Remarks on this clonotype: One end of the junction fails to match germline, which may point to a read error. This rearrangement joins TRBV4-1 to TRBJ2-2; D unresolved. CDR1 and CDR2 (germline): MGHRA, YSYEKL. The CDR3 is 16 amino acids. The DNA for the CDR3 is TGTGCCAGCAGCGCCGGGCCTCTCTGCTACACCGGGGAGCTGTTTTTT. This sequence encodes CASSAGPLCYTGELFF.

In this sample, this clonotype turned up many times. The chain recombines TRBV28 with TRBJ2-3; a possible D gene is TRBD1 (6 bases). Trimming pared 3 bases from V and 0 bases from J, leaving 19 bases between. This CDR3 contains 18 residues. Germline assignment: CDR1 MDHEN and CDR2 SYDVKM. The chain's CDR3 is CASSLATGTIISTDTQYF. CDR3 DNA: TGTGCCAGCAGTTTGGCGACCGGGACAATCATTAGCACAGATACGCAGTATTTT.

This sequence joins TRBV11-2 and TRBJ1-1; D unclear. V lost 3 bases and J lost 1, with 6 bases in between. The CDR3 contains 13 residues. Germline V gene data show CDR1 as SGHAT and CDR2 as FQNNGV. The CDR3 sequence is CASSFYQNTEAFF. Written as DNA, the CDR3 is TGTGCCAGCAGCTTCTACCAGAACACTGAAGCTTTCTTT.

The table lists this clonotype with many counts. The V gene is TRBV6-6, the J gene TRBJ1-5; no clear D. Germline V lookup: CDR1 MNHNY, CDR2 SVGAGI (reference sequence). V was clipped by 4 bases and J by 7 bases, with 8 bases between them. CDR3 size: 12 residues. The CDR3 sequence is CASSSVFQPQHF. The CDR3 nucleotides are TGTGCCAGCAGTTCGGTATTCCAGCCCCAGCATTTT.

In regard to this clonotype: Since a much larger clone is just one base distant, this may be a read error. The chain combines TRBV2 with TRBJ2-2; tentative D call: TRBD2 (5 bases). Germline V gene lookup returns CDR1 SNHLY and CDR2 FYNNEI. The CDR3 runs 14 residues. Trimming pared 6 bases from V and 5 bases from J, leaving 13 bases between. The chain's CDR3 is CASRLRVGTGELFF. The CDR3 DNA reads as TGTGCCAGCAGACTGAGGGTGGGGACCGGGGAGCTGTTTTTT.

This clonotype appeared a few times. The chain recombines TRBV11-1 with TRBJ2-7; no clear D gene. Per the germline V gene, CDR1 is SGHAT and CDR2 is FQDESV (reference sequence). This CDR3 is 14 amino acids long. The germline V and J ends were trimmed by 5 bases and 5 bases, with 16 bases remaining between them. CDR3 sequence reads: CASSIDGPLDEQYF. CDR3 nucleotides: TGTGCCAGCAGCATAGACGGCCCCCTCGACGAGCAGTACTTC.

This clonotype showed up many times. This rearrangement joins TRBV9 to TRBJ2-7; D possibly corresponds to TRBD2 (7 bases). Germline CDR1 is SGDLS and CDR2 is YYNGEE. The CDR3 runs to 20 residues. V was shortened by 0 bases and J by 7 bases, with 32 bases between the two germline ends. CDR3 amino acids: CASSVAPEGGAGPFIEEQYF. The CDR3 DNA follows: TGTGCCAGCAGCGTAGCTCCCGAAGGGGGGGCAGGGCCTTTTATAGAGGAGCAGTACTTC.

Only a few counts were recorded for this clonotype. The rearrangement joins TRBV6-5 to TRBJ2-3; D unresolved. The V end lost 2 bases, the J end lost 1 base, and 10 bases lay between the germline ends. The CDR3 is 15 residues long. CDR1 is MNHEY and CDR2 is SVGAGI in the germline V gene. The CDR3 loop reads CASSYLLAGTDTQYF. The DNA for the CDR3 is TGTGCCAGCAGTTACCTCCTGGCTGGCACAGATACGCAGTATTTT.

There are many counts of this clonotype. This sequence joins TRBV2 and TRBJ1-4, with a weak D call TRBD1 (6 bases). This CDR3 comprises 14 residues. CDR1 SNHLY and CDR2 FYNNEI come from the germline V gene. V shed 8 bases and J shed 0 bases, with 10 bases lying between them. The CDR3 DNA is TGTGCCAGCGACAGGATTGCAACTAATGAAAAACTGTTTTTT. It encodes CASDRIATNEKLFF.

This clonotype was found many times. This chain connects TRBV24-1 to TRBJ2-2; perhaps D is TRBD1 or TRBD2 (5 bases each). Trimming shortened V by 3 bases and J by 5 bases, and 18 bases separated the two germline ends. The CDR3 has 17 amino acids. Germline lookup yields CDR1 KGHDR and CDR2 SFDVKD. In DNA form, the CDR3 reads TGTGCCACCAGTGATCCGTCGGGACCCAGGTTTACCGGGGAGCTGTTTTTT. Amino acids: CATSDPSGPRFTGELFF.

This clonotype was seen a few times. The chain recombines TRBV5-6 with TRBJ2-1; D uncertain. The V gene lost 1 base and the J gene lost 1 base, with 6 bases spanning the gap. The CDR3 has 14 amino acids. The germline gives CDR1 SGHDT, CDR2 YYEEEE. CDR3 region: CASSLSQSYNEQFF. The CDR3 DNA sequence: TGTGCCAGCAGCTTGTCCCAGTCCTACAATGAGCAGTTCTTC.

This clonotype was counted between two and nine times. This chain uses TRBV28 with TRBJ2-7; 12 bases are a match to TRBD1. Germline CDR1 reads MDHEN; CDR2 reads SYDVKM. CDR3 length equals 19 residues. The junction had 14 bases not matched to a gene; V was cut back by 5 bases and J by 0 bases. The CDR3 region is CASSPPGQGARIGSYEQYF. CDR3 DNA sequence: TGTGCCAGCAGTCCCCCGGGACAGGGGGCGCGAATCGGCTCCTACGAGCAGTACTTC. The full variable domain, rest sourced from reference TRBV28 and TRBJ2-7, is DVKVTQSSRYLVKRTGEKVFLECVQDMDHENMFWYRQDPGLGLRLIYFSYDVKMKEKGDIPEGYSVSREKKERFSLILESASTNQTSMYLCASSPPGQGARIGSYEQYFGPGTRLTVT.

The J gene is TRBJ2-1, the V gene TRBV18; possibly TRBD2 for D (6 bases). The V and J ends lost 3 bases and 4 bases respectively, with 19 bases between them. Looked up from germline, CDR1 is KGHSH and CDR2 is LQKENI. This CDR3 is built from 17 residues. The CDR3 DNA follows: TGTGCCAGCTCACCCCCGCCGGGAGCGGTGGGGTACAATGAGCAGTTCTTC. It yields the protein CASSPPPGAVGYNEQFF.

A few counts support this clonotype. The chain employs TRBV27 and TRBJ2-5; D not resolved. Germline V lookup: CDR1 MNHEY, CDR2 SMNVEV (reference sequence). This CDR3 is 13 amino acids long. V was shortened by 2 bases and J by 7 bases, with 11 bases between the two germline ends. In nucleotides, the CDR3 is TGTGCCAGCAGTTTAAGTATAACGGGGACCCAGTACTTC. Its translation is CASSLSITGTQYF.

V is TRBV4-1 and J is TRBJ2-7; D not resolved. CDR1 and CDR2 from the germline V gene are MGHRA and YSYEKL. The V end lost 0 bases, the J end lost 3 bases, and 21 bases lay between the germline ends. The CDR3 extends over 18 amino acids. CDR3 DNA: TGCGCCAGCAGCCAAGATCTGAGTAGGACCGGGTTAATCTACGAGCAGTACGTC. It encodes CASSQDLSRTGLIYEQYV.

This clonotype was seen ten or more times. This chain links TRBV5-1 with TRBJ1-1; D is perhaps TRBD1 (6 bases). The CDR3 loop spans 17 amino acids. The germline gives CDR1 SGHRS, CDR2 YFSETQ. Trimming shortened V by 4 bases and J by 0 bases, and 19 bases separated the two germline ends. The DNA of the CDR3 is TGCGCCAGCAGCAAAAGGACGTCAGGGGTTGTGAACACTGAAGCTTTCTTT. Translated, it gives CASSKRTSGVVNTEAFF.